These 17 T cell receptor beta chains were sequenced from one sample in a study of blood T cell repertoires in COVID-19. Only in-frame clones appear in the TCRdb table, and some are missing; sequencing was by immunoSEQ multiplex PCR. The data contain more than 90,000 clones, approximately 92% of them seen just once; the ten biggest clones take up approximately 5.8%. Sequenced sample: peripheral blood. The receptors were sampled from a man aged 45-65 years with active COVID-19.

The chain links TRBV27 to TRBJ2-1; 8 bases align to TRBD2. CDR3 length equals 16 residues. Germline V CDR1 and CDR2: MNHEY, SMNVEV (reference sequence). The V gene end was trimmed by 3 bases and the J gene end by 3 bases; junction bases not matched to a gene: 7. CDR3 DNA sequence: TGTGCCAGCAGTTTGAGCGGGAGCTCTAACTACAATGAGCAGTTCTTC. Its protein product is CASSLSGSSNYNEQFF.

The chain is built from TRBV18 and TRBJ2-4; a weak D match, TRBD1 (6 bases). The V gene lost 5 bases and the J gene lost 2 bases, with 16 bases spanning the gap. The length of the CDR3 is 16 residues. The germline CDR1 and CDR2 sequences are KGHSH and LQKENI. CDR3 region: CASSTRTALPKNIQYF. In nucleotides, the CDR3 is TGTGCCAGCTCAACCCGGACAGCCCTACCCAAAAACATTCAGTACTTC.

The chain carries TRBV3-1 (or the pseudogene TRBV3-2) and TRBJ2-7, with D perhaps TRBD2 (5 bases). Trimming removed 1 base at V and 10 bases at J, with 23 bases between. Germline CDR1 LGHDT, CDR2 YNNKEL (reference sequence). The CDR3 sequence is 16 residues long. The CDR3 protein is CASSQVPTAGLVEQYF. The CDR3, as DNA: TGTGCCAGCAGCCAAGTGCCTACGGCGGGTCTTGTCGAACAGTACTTC.

The chain employs TRBV7-9 and TRBJ1-1; possible D gene TRBD1, 6 bases. V lost 6 bases, J lost 0 bases, and 11 bases lay in between. This CDR3 comprises 14 residues. From germline, CDR1 is SEHNR and CDR2 FQNEAQ (reference sequence). This chain's CDR3 is CASSPGAMNTEAFF. In DNA form, the CDR3 reads TGTGCCAGCAGTCCAGGGGCGATGAACACTGAAGCTTTCTTT.

The chain joins TRBV28 to TRBJ2-3; 10 bases match TRBD1. J gave up 3 bases and V 6 bases, and 9 bases lay outside the gene matches. CDR1 and CDR2 (germline): MDHEN, SYDVKM. The CDR3 spans 16 residues. The CDR3: CASSDRGRSGTDTQYF. DNA for the CDR3: TGTGCCAGCAGCGACAGGGGGCGGTCGGGGACAGATACGCAGTATTTT.

Only one count was recorded for this clone. The J gene is TRBJ2-2, the V gene TRBV5-5; D gene unclear. Germline assignment: CDR1 SGHKS and CDR2 YYEKEE (reference sequence). V was clipped by 2 bases and J by 5 bases, with 7 bases between them. The CDR3 is 13 residues long. CDR3 loop: CASSFPRTGELFF. Written as DNA, the CDR3 is TGTGCCAGCAGCTTCCCCAGGACCGGGGAGCTGTTTTTT.

J is TRBJ2-4 and V is TRBV19; D is unclear. Trimming shortened V by 8 bases and J by 0 bases, and 14 bases separated the two germline ends. The CDR3 runs 15 residues. Germline CDR1 LNHDA, CDR2 SQIVND (reference sequence). The CDR3 sequence: CASCDSSLAKNIQYF. In DNA, the CDR3 is TGTGCCAGTTGTGACTCATCTCTAGCCAAAAACATTCAGTACTTC.

The CDR3 DNA is TGTGCCAGCAGTCAAGGGACTAGCCTTTACAATGAGCAGTTCTTC. Encoded protein: CASSQGTSLYNEQFF. The chain has TRBV27 and TRBJ2-1; TRBD2 aligns across 9 bases. CDR3 length: 15 amino acids. Trimming at V came to 5 bases and at J to 4 bases, leaving 6 bases not matched to a gene. Germline lookup yields CDR1 MNHEY and CDR2 SMNVEV (reference sequence).

The chain has TRBV7-9 and TRBJ2-7, with TRBD1 matching over 9 bases. The CDR3 runs 13 residues. With V trimmed by 1 base and J by 12 bases, 7 bases remained unmatched. In germline, CDR1 is SEHNR, CDR2 FQNEAQ (reference sequence). CDR3 nucleotide sequence: TGTGCCAGCAGCTTAGAGGGACAGGGCCCCCCGTACTTC. This codes for CASSLEGQGPPYF.

The chain uses TRBV18 and TRBJ2-5; 7 bases align to TRBD2. The CDR3 runs to 13 residues. CDR1 and CDR2 (germline): KGHSH, LQKENI. Trimming removed 6 bases from V and 3 bases from J; junction bases left unmatched: 4. The CDR3 protein is CASSRGGEETQYF. The CDR3 bases are TGTGCCAGCTCCCGCGGGGGTGAAGAGACCCAGTACTTC.

The V call is TRBV4-1, the J call TRBJ2-1, with TRBD2 matching over 12 bases. CDR1 is MGHRA, CDR2 YSYEKL, per germline. This CDR3 contains 16 residues. Trimming removed 4 bases from V and 9 bases from J; junction bases left unmatched: 10. This CDR3 is CASSRPSGRATGEQFF. DNA of the CDR3: TGCGCCAGCAGCCGTCCTAGCGGGAGGGCAACCGGTGAGCAGTTCTTC.

V is TRBV30 and J is TRBJ1-6; 8 bases line up with TRBD1. CDR1 and CDR2 (germline): GTSNPN, SVGIG (reference sequence). The CDR3 is 14 amino acids. J gave up 10 bases and V 6 bases, and 11 bases lay outside the gene matches. The CDR3: CACQTGQVGSPLHF. CDR3 coding DNA: TGTGCCTGCCAAACGGGACAGGTTGGATCACCCCTCCACTTT.

This rearrangement joins TRBV5-1 to TRBJ1-2, with 9 bases aligning to TRBD1. CDR1 SGHRS and CDR2 YFSETQ come from the germline V gene. CDR3 length equals 15 residues. J was trimmed by 4 bases and V by 4 bases; bases with no gene match: 8. For the CDR3, the DNA is TGCGCCAGCAGCACTTCGGGGACAGGGTCCTATGGCTACACCTTC. Protein: CASSTSGTGSYGYTF.

The rearrangement links TRBV30 to TRBJ1-6; D gene ambiguous. There are 11 residues in the CDR3. Trimming removed 5 bases from V and 14 bases from J, with 13 bases in between. In germline, CDR1 is GTSNPN, CDR2 SVGIG (reference sequence). The CDR3 loop is CAWGTRETLHF. The CDR3 coding sequence is TGTGCCTGGGGTACGCGGGAGACCCTCCACTTT. The full variable domain, with the rest looked up from reference TRBV30 and TRBJ1-6, is SQTIHQWPATLVQPVGSPLSLECTVEGTSNPNLYWYRQAAGRGLQLLFYSVGIGQISSEVPQNLSASRPQDRQFILSSKKLLLSDSGFYLCAWGTRETLHFGNGTRLTVT.

This rearrangement joins TRBV28 to TRBJ2-4, with 10 nucleotides matching TRBD2. This CDR3 has 17 amino acids. Trimming at V came to 2 bases and at J to 5 bases, leaving 9 bases not matched to a gene. Germline values: CDR1 MDHEN, CDR2 SYDVKM. The chain's CDR3 is CASSLTLSGRAENIQYF. The CDR3 bases are TGTGCCAGCAGTTTAACCCTAAGCGGGAGGGCAGAAAACATTCAGTACTTC.

The rearrangement links TRBV15 to TRBJ1-5; 9 nucleotides line up with TRBD1. V gave up 6 bases and J gave up 0 bases; unmatched junction bases: 3. The CDR3 consists of 15 residues. Germline V CDR1 and CDR2: LNHNV, YYDKDF (reference sequence). CDR3 nucleotide sequence: TGTGCCACCAGGCCGGGACAGGGTAGCAATCAGCCCCAGCATTTT. This translates into CATRPGQGSNQPQHF.

The chain carries TRBV19 and TRBJ2-3; 9 bases align to TRBD1. J gave up 3 bases and V 5 bases, and 15 bases lay outside the gene matches. The CDR3 length is 18 residues. CDR1 and CDR2 from the germline V gene are LNHDA and SQIVND (reference sequence). The CDR3 region is CASSPAKGTGFSTDTQYF. For the CDR3, the DNA is TGTGCCAGTAGTCCGGCCAAAGGGACAGGGTTTTCTACAGATACGCAGTATTTT.